This passage covers 6 T cell receptor beta chains from one sample sequenced in a study of immune characterization of retroperitoneal liposarcoma. TCRdb used MiXCR to reprocess the PCR reads, holding one entry per CDR3 protein. Seen here are around 11,000 distinct CDR3 sequences, around a third observed once, and the top ten hold approximately 22%. The specimen sequenced was tumor tissue. These TCRs come from a male donor with retroperitoneal liposarcoma.

Many counts were recorded for this clonotype. V and J are TRBV6-1 and TRBJ2-1, with 9 positions matching TRBD1. TRBJ2-5 explains the end of the DNA better; the J call may be wrong. CDR1 is MNHNS, CDR2 SASEGT, per germline. The CDR3 covers 14 residues. The CDR3 here is CASSNGGQGETQYF. The CDR3 DNA is TGTGCCAGCAGTAATGGAGGACAGGGGGAGACCCAGTACTTC.

In this sample, this clonotype turned up many times. This chain connects TRBV12-3 or TRBV12-4 to TRBJ2-7; 7 bases agree with TRBD1. The CDR3 length is 14 residues. V was pared by 7 bases and J by 3 bases, with 9 bases of the junction left unmatched. In DNA, the CDR3 is TGTGCCAGCACCAACAGGGGTCCGTACTACGAGCAGTACTTC. Amino acids: CASTNRGPYYEQYF.

By sample fraction, this clonotype is medium-sized (0.01 to 0.1%). V is TRBV7-2 and J is TRBJ2-1; D remains ambiguous. This CDR3 is built from 16 residues. Trimming pared 5 bases from V and 13 bases from J, leaving 27 bases between. Per the germline V gene, CDR1 is SGHTA and CDR2 is FQGNSA. The CDR3 is CASSPLALVQLETQFF. The CDR3 DNA is TGTGCCAGCAGCCCCTTGGCGCTAGTTCAGCTAGAGACCCAGTTCTTC.

This sequence joins TRBV6-6 and TRBJ2-3; D is perhaps TRBD1 or TRBD2 (5 bases each). Germline CDR1 MNHNY, CDR2 SVGAGI (reference sequence). The CDR3 contains 12 residues. V was clipped by 5 bases and J by 14 bases, with 17 bases between them. Here the CDR3 reads CASSQGTGELYF. In DNA, the CDR3 is TGTGCCAGCAGTCAAGGGACCGGGGAGCTGTATTTT.

As for this clonotype: A read error may explain this, as a much larger clone is one base away. The V call is TRBV12-3 or TRBV12-4, the J call TRBJ2-5, with D perhaps matching TRBD2 (6 bases). V gave up 3 bases and J gave up 11 bases, with 16 bases separating them. CDR3 length: 13 residues. CDR3 region: CASSLGEVQVQYF. The CDR3 DNA reads as TGTGCCAGCAGTTTGGGGGAGGTGCAGGTGCAGTACTTC.

The rearrangement joins TRBV7-6 to TRBJ2-1; 12 nucleotides agree with TRBD2. V lost 0 bases, J lost 10 bases, and 7 bases stayed unmatched. The CDR3 sequence is 16 residues long. Germline values: CDR1 SGHVS, CDR2 FNYEAQ. The CDR3, as DNA: TGTGCCAGCAGCTTAGCGGCTAGCGGGAGGGCCGTGGAGCAGTTCTTC. Translation gives CASSLAASGRAVEQFF.